The 22 T cell receptor beta chains given below trace back to one sample, sequenced in a study of memory B cells and T cells in multiple sclerosis. Measured with immunoSEQ multiplex PCR; TCRdb has only the in-frame clones, and not every one. The sample holds about 46,000 clones, over 70% seen once. The antigens of these receptors remain unknown. Stimulus-free culture yielded autoproliferating CFSE-dim and non-proliferating CFSE-high T cells, each sequenced separately. Cultures began with some 49 million CFSE-labeled PBMCs, unstimulated for 7 days, with replicate wells pooled. The sample taken for sequencing was PBMCs from blood kept in culture. These receptors were collected from a human donor with multiple sclerosis.

The chain joins TRBV6-6 to TRBJ1-5; D is ambiguous. Germline assignment: CDR1 MNHNY and CDR2 SVGAGI (reference sequence). V lost 6 bases to trimming and J lost 7 bases, with 19 bases between them. CDR3 length: 15 residues. The CDR3 sequence: CASSLPVEGNQPQHF. CDR3 bases: TGTGCCAGCAGCCTCCCTGTTGAGGGTAACCAGCCCCAGCATTTT.

The V gene is TRBV4-1, the J gene TRBJ2-3; TRBD2 matches at 7 bases. Germline assignment: CDR1 MGHRA and CDR2 YSYEKL. This CDR3 comprises 16 residues. The V segment lost 4 bases and the J segment 1 base; nucleotides outside the gene matches: 8. CDR3: CASSPGLVAGTDTQYF. As DNA, the CDR3 is TGCGCCAGCAGCCCCGGACTAGTAGCCGGCACAGATACGCAGTATTTT.

This chain uses TRBV5-1 with TRBJ1-2; a weak D match, TRBD1 (6 bases). The V and J ends lost 2 bases and 3 bases respectively, with 8 bases between them. Germline V gene lookup returns CDR1 SGHRS and CDR2 YFSETQ. The CDR3 is 13 residues long. This CDR3 is CASSLGGDYGYTF. The DNA of the CDR3 is TGCGCCAGCAGCTTAGGGGGAGACTATGGCTACACCTTC.

J is TRBJ2-3 and V is TRBV2; 10 bases are shared with TRBD2. V trimming: 3 bases; J trimming: 7 bases; junction bases outside the gene matches: 10. Per germline, CDR1 SNHLY and CDR2 FYNNEI. CDR3 length: 16 amino acids. The chain's CDR3 is CASSDLGLAVGYTQYF. The CDR3 DNA follows: TGTGCCAGCAGTGACCTTGGACTAGCGGTTGGGTATACGCAGTATTTT. Full variable domain (missing parts from reference TRBV2 and TRBJ2-3): EPEVTQTPSHQVTQMGQEVILRCVPISNHLYFYWYRQILGQKVEFLVSFYNNEISEKSEIFDDQFSVERPDGSNFTLKIRSTKLEDSAMYFCASSDLGLAVGYTQYFGPGTRLTVL.

The chain's CDR3 is CASSSPGLAINEQYF. CDR3 bases: TGTGCCAGCAGCTCTCCGGGACTAGCGATAAACGAGCAGTACTTC. The V and J genes are TRBV5-4 and TRBJ2-7; 10 nucleotides align to TRBD2. The V segment lost 3 bases and the J segment 5 bases; nucleotides outside the gene matches: 8. CDR1 is SGHNT and CDR2 is YYREEE in the germline V gene (reference sequence). The CDR3 loop spans 15 amino acids.

J is TRBJ1-1 and V is TRBV7-2; D possibly corresponds to TRBD1 (6 bases). Trimming left V 1 base short and J 1 base short, with 10 bases between. CDR3 length equals 15 residues. Germline-derived CDR1 and CDR2 are SGHTA and FQGNSA. CDR3 in DNA: TGTGCCAGCAGCTTAGGAGGAGGGGGGAACACTGAAGCTTTCTTT. As protein: CASSLGGGGNTEAFF.

This chain connects TRBV5-1 to TRBJ1-2; 7 nucleotides agree with TRBD1. The junction had 4 bases not matched to a gene; V was cut back by 0 bases and J by 8 bases. The CDR3 covers 13 residues. Germline CDR1 is SGHRS and CDR2 is YFSETQ. CDR3 amino acids: CASSLETGRGYTF. The CDR3 nucleotides read TGCGCCAGCAGCTTGGAGACAGGGCGAGGCTACACCTTC. The whole variable domain, filled in from reference TRBV5-1 and TRBJ1-2, reads KAGVTQTPRYLIKTRGQQVTLSCSPISGHRSVSWYQQTPGQGLQFLFEYFSETQRNKGNFPGRFSGRQFSNSRSEMNVSTLELGDSALYLCASSLETGRGYTFGSGTRLTVV.

V gene TRBV4-1 combines with J gene TRBJ1-6, with a weak D call TRBD1 (6 bases). V lost 0 bases to trimming and J lost 9 bases, with 15 bases between them. CDR3 length: 16 residues. Germline CDR1 and CDR2: MGHRA and YSYEKL. The CDR3 loop is CASSQDSQGGTSPLHF. The CDR3 DNA reads as TGCGCCAGCAGCCAAGATTCACAGGGAGGAACTTCACCCCTCCACTTT.

The CDR3 spells CASRSTRTDTEAFF. CDR3 DNA: TGTGCCAGCAGGAGTACTCGGACGGACACTGAAGCTTTCTTT. The gene calls are TRBV27 and TRBJ1-1; D unclear. Germline lookup yields CDR1 MNHEY and CDR2 SMNVEV (reference sequence). CDR3 length: 14 residues. The germline V and J ends were trimmed by 6 bases and 3 bases, with 14 bases remaining between them.

This sequence joins TRBV6-1 and TRBJ2-7; 10 nucleotides agree with TRBD1. V lost 4 bases, J lost 3 bases, and 6 bases stayed unmatched. This CDR3 is 15 amino acids long. CDR1 MNHNS and CDR2 SASEGT come from the germline V gene. CDR3: CASSGGTGDFYEQYF. The CDR3 nucleotides are TGTGCCAGCAGTGGCGGGACAGGGGATTTCTACGAGCAGTACTTC.

The chain recombines TRBV10-3 with TRBJ1-5, with no clear D. The germline CDR1 and CDR2 sequences are ENHRY and SYGVKD. V was pared by 0 bases and J by 4 bases, with 4 bases between. The CDR3 has 13 residues. The CDR3 nucleotides are TGTGCCATCAGTGAGTCGACGAATCAGCCCCAGCATTTT. This sequence encodes CAISESTNQPQHF.

This clone has just one count. The chain is built from TRBV7-9 and TRBJ1-2, with D perhaps TRBD1 (6 bases). Trimming removed 4 bases from V and 0 bases from J, with 12 bases in between. The CDR3 loop spans 15 amino acids. Per the germline V gene, CDR1 is SEHNR and CDR2 is FQNEAQ (reference sequence). The CDR3 loop is CASSSAGGANYGYTF. CDR3 nucleotide sequence: TGTGCCAGCAGCTCCGCTGGGGGCGCTAACTATGGCTACACCTTC. Drawing the rest from reference TRBV7-9 and TRBJ1-2, the complete variable domain is DTGVSQNPRHKITKRGQNVTFRCDPISEHNRLYWYRQTLGQGPEFLTYFQNEAQLEKSRLLSDRFSAERPKGSFSTLEIQRTEQGDSAMYLCASSSAGGANYGYTFGSGTRLTVV.

The chain recombines TRBV5-4 with TRBJ1-1; D may be TRBD1 (5 bases). CDR1 is SGHNT and CDR2 is YYREEE in the germline V gene (reference sequence). This CDR3 is 13 amino acids long. V lost 0 bases and J 8 bases, leaving 11 bases between the germline ends. The CDR3 loop is CASSLGAREEAFF. In DNA, the CDR3 is TGTGCCAGCAGCTTGGGGGCCAGGGAAGAAGCTTTCTTT.

The chain uses TRBV29-1 and TRBJ2-2; TRBD1 aligns across 9 bases. The CDR3 sequence is 15 residues long. V lost 6 bases and J lost 4; bases outside the gene matches: 9. Germline V gene lookup returns CDR1 SQVTM and CDR2 ANQGSEA. The chain's CDR3 is CSVTGQGGITGELFF. The CDR3 DNA follows: TGCAGCGTGACGGGACAGGGTGGGATCACCGGGGAGCTGTTTTTT.

The gene calls are TRBV5-1 and TRBJ1-4, with D unclear. The V gene's germline CDR1 is SGHRS and CDR2 YFSETQ. The V gene lost 4 bases and the J gene lost 8 bases, with 15 bases spanning the gap. The CDR3 runs to 14 residues. CDR3 residues: CASSIQLGREKLFF. CDR3 nucleotides: TGCGCCAGCAGCATACAGTTAGGGAGGGAAAAACTGTTTTTT. Drawing the rest from reference TRBV5-1 and TRBJ1-4, the complete variable domain is KAGVTQTPRYLIKTRGQQVTLSCSPISGHRSVSWYQQTPGQGLQFLFEYFSETQRNKGNFPGRFSGRQFSNSRSEMNVSTLELGDSALYLCASSIQLGREKLFFGSGTQLSVL.

This clone was seen just once. The DNA for the CDR3 is TGCGCCAGCAGCTTGGGAAGGGAGGAGGCCCAGTACTTC. It specifies CASSLGREEAQYF. The chain couples TRBV5-1 to TRBJ2-5, with D maybe TRBD2 (6 bases). Per the germline V gene, CDR1 is SGHRS and CDR2 is YFSETQ. The CDR3 covers 13 residues. Trimming shortened V by 0 bases and J by 9 bases, and 12 bases separated the two germline ends. Full variable domain (remainder filled in from reference TRBV5-1 and TRBJ2-5): KAGVTQTPRYLIKTRGQQVTLSCSPISGHRSVSWYQQTPGQGLQFLFEYFSETQRNKGNFPGRFSGRQFSNSRSEMNVSTLELGDSALYLCASSLGREEAQYFGPGTRLLVL.

This clone appeared a single time. The gene calls are TRBV27 and TRBJ1-5, with 7 bases fitting TRBD1. The J segment lost 7 bases and the V segment lost 4 bases, leaving 4 bases of the junction unmatched. Germline assignment: CDR1 MNHEY and CDR2 SMNVEV (reference sequence). The CDR3 is 13 residues long. The CDR3 protein is CASSSRQGQPQHF. DNA of the CDR3: TGTGCCAGCAGTTCAAGACAGGGACAGCCCCAGCATTTT.

Comment on this clone: At one end the junction does not follow the germline gene, possibly because of a read error. The genes are TRBV7-9 and TRBJ1-4, with 8 bases aligning to TRBD1. The CDR3 has 15 amino acids. In germline, CDR1 is SEHNR, CDR2 FQNEAQ (reference sequence). The CDR3, as DNA: TGTGCCGGCAGCAAACAGGGGGGCACTAATGAAAAACTGTTTTTT. It specifies CAGSKQGGTNEKLFF. The whole variable domain, remainder taken from reference TRBV7-9 and TRBJ1-4, is DTGVSQNPRHKITKRGQNVTFRCDPISEHNRLYWYRQTLGQGPEFLTYFQNEAQLEKSRLLSDRFSAERPKGSFSTLEIQRTEQGDSAMYLCAGSKQGGTNEKLFFGSGTQLSVL.

The chain has TRBV5-8 and TRBJ2-2, with 9 bases matching TRBD1. J was trimmed by 4 bases and V by 4 bases; bases with no gene match: 11. In germline, CDR1 is SGHTS, CDR2 YDEGEE. This CDR3 is built from 17 residues. The CDR3 DNA reads as TGTGCCAGCAGCCCGGGACAGGGAAAAATGGGCACCGGGGAGCTGTTTTTT. This translates into CASSPGQGKMGTGELFF.

The chain has TRBV9 and TRBJ1-2; D remains ambiguous. The CDR3 is 14 amino acids. Trimming stripped 0 bases from V and 3 bases from J, with 9 bases between. Germline CDR1 is SGDLS and CDR2 is YYNGEE. In nucleotides, the CDR3 is TGTGCCAGCAGCGTAGCTGGGGTTGACTATGGCTACACCTTC. Its protein is CASSVAGVDYGYTF.

The rearrangement joins TRBV5-1 to TRBJ1-1, with D tentatively TRBD1 (5 bases). The CDR3 is 14 amino acids. Germline CDR1 SGHRS, CDR2 YFSETQ. Trimming removed 9 bases from V and 4 bases from J, with 19 bases in between. The CDR3 bases are TGCGCCACCACTCCCGGGACGAGAGGCACTGAAGCTTTCTTT. It codes for CATTPGTRGTEAFF. Full variable domain (missing parts from reference TRBV5-1 and TRBJ1-1): KAGVTQTPRYLIKTRGQQVTLSCSPISGHRSVSWYQQTPGQGLQFLFEYFSETQRNKGNFPGRFSGRQFSNSRSEMNVSTLELGDSALYLCATTPGTRGTEAFFGQGTRLTVV.

The chain couples TRBV6-5 to TRBJ1-6; 7 nucleotides align to TRBD1. The V and J ends lost 5 bases and 8 bases, in that order; junction bases with no gene match: 6. CDR1 is MNHEY, CDR2 SVGAGI, per germline. The length of the CDR3 is 14 residues. As DNA, the CDR3 is TGTGCCAGCAGTACCGGGACAGAGGATTCACCCCTCCACTTT. Its protein product is CASSTGTEDSPLHF.